This TCR beta chain emerged from a study of T cells in localized non-small cell lung cancer. The protocol was immunoSEQ multiplex PCR, while the TCRdb copy is restricted to in-frame clones and leaves out a portion. The sample yields 45,000 to 70,000 clones, more than 80% seen once. This clone has more than one count but fewer than ten. Its antigen is not known. Trimming removed 2 bases from V and 4 bases from J; junction bases left unmatched: 4. Germline lookup yields CDR1 GTSNPN and CDR2 SVGIG (reference sequence). This CDR3 region has 15 residues. General study points: Uninvolved adjacent lung showed peak T cell clonality, exceeding tumor. Density of T cells in blood, when higher, went with longer overall survival.

The chain uses TRBV30 and TRBJ2-6, with 8 positions matching TRBD1. Specimen: peripheral blood, collected before any cancer treatment. The receptor was derived from a woman aged 35 to 75 with stage I lung adenocarcinoma. CDR3 sequence (DNA): TGTGCCTGGAGTCCTGGGACAGGCGGGGCCAACGTCCTGACTTTC. Encoded protein: CAWSPGTGGANVLTF. The variable domain in full, completed from reference TRBV30 and TRBJ2-6, reads SQTIHQWPATLVQPVGSPLSLECTVEGTSNPNLYWYRQAAGRGLQLLFYSVGIGQISSEVPQNLSASRPQDRQFILSSKKLLLSDSGFYLCAWSPGTGGANVLTFGAGSRLTVL.